This T cell receptor beta chain was sequenced during a study of T cell responses to AZD1222 COVID-19 vaccine. Study-wide points: Clonal diversity was possibly underestimated; the donors were predominantly white British and more often female. Spike was spanned by vaccine-associated CD4 TCRs, with dominance at 160-218 and 743-854. Researchers took repertoire samples only after the peak T cell response had come.

Comments on this clone: Its specificity is unknown.

Pooled together were second doses at about 4 or about 12 weeks. V lost 1 base to trimming and J lost 3 bases; unmatched junction nucleotides: 6. The germline gives CDR1 LNHDA, CDR2 SQIVND (reference sequence). The CDR3 totals 17 residues. Generated by immunoSEQ multiplex PCR, the TCRdb table keeps only in-frame clones and is missing some. The table has about 160,000 clones, 75% to 95% seen once. The chain uses TRBV19 and TRBJ2-7, with 13 bases identical to TRBD2. The sequence derives from an adult who received the AZD1222 COVID-19 vaccine. Sequencing was performed on peripheral blood, taken 28 days after the second AZD1222 dose. The CDR3 nucleotides read TGTGCCAGTAGTATAGGCGGACTAGCGGGAGACAACTACGAGCAGTACTTC. It translates to CASSIGGLAGDNYEQYF.